Each of the 2 T cell receptor beta chains below was sequenced from the same sample in a study of T cell repertoires in cytomegalovirus infection. From the reads, TCRdb called clonotypes with MiXCR, one entry per CDR3 protein. The sample records about 770,000 distinct CDR3 sequences, just under 30% being singletons. Their specific antigens are unknown. This specimen was cultured CD8+ T cells from PBMCs, taken from culture after CMV antigen stimulation. The receptor source for this set is a human donor in good health (CMV status not recorded). Some clones in this sample may be carry-over from other donors' samples.

This clonotype was detected many times. The gene calls are TRBV4-1 and TRBJ1-1; D is perhaps TRBD1 (5 bases). Trimming removed 6 bases at V and 1 base at J, with 18 bases between. The germline CDR1 and CDR2 sequences are MGHRA and YSYEKL. The CDR3 has 16 residues. Here the CDR3 DNA reads TGCGCCAGCAGTCCGACAGATAGACAATGGAACACTGAAGCTTTCTTT. Residues: CASSPTDRQWNTEAFF.

This clonotype came up a few times. CDR3 bases: TGTGCCAGCAGTGAACAGCAGGGGGCTTACAATGAGCAGTTCTTC. Protein product: CASSEQQGAYNEQFF. The chain uses TRBV6-1 and TRBJ2-1, with 8 bases aligning to TRBD1. The V and J ends lost 2 bases and 4 bases, in that order; junction bases with no gene match: 4. The CDR3 extends over 15 amino acids. The germline CDR1 and CDR2 sequences are MNHNS and SASEGT.